This TCR beta chain originates from a study of cytomegalovirus exposure and HLA in healthy donors. Study context: A prior analysis found around 110 million unique TCR beta sequences from some 190 million T cells.

V lost 4 bases, J lost 8 bases, and 5 bases lay in between. The germline V gene has CDR1 SQVTM and CDR2 ANQGSEA. CDR3 length: 9 residues. Findings and caveats of the study: After further analysis at a later stage, 16,951 TCR beta sequences were associated with HLA alleles at 0.05 false discovery rate. It was assumed in the presence/absence analyses that sequencing depth was roughly uniform across donors. A previous analysis found most TCR beta V segments productive roughly 90% or roughly 30% of the time.

Primers for the PCR totalled 60 Vbeta and 13 Jbeta. Repertoires were generated with immunoSEQ multiplex PCR, while TCRdb's copy carries only in-frame clones and drops some. The table shows around 130,000 clones, with approximately 75% occurring only once. In regard to this clone: Its antigen is still unknown.

Sequencing used PBMCs. The chain is built from TRBV29-1 and TRBJ1-2; D not certain. This TCR came from a man aged 40-49 years in good health and CMV-seronegative. This chain's CDR3 is CSVVTGYTF. As DNA, the CDR3 is TGCAGCGTTGTGACAGGCTACACCTTC.